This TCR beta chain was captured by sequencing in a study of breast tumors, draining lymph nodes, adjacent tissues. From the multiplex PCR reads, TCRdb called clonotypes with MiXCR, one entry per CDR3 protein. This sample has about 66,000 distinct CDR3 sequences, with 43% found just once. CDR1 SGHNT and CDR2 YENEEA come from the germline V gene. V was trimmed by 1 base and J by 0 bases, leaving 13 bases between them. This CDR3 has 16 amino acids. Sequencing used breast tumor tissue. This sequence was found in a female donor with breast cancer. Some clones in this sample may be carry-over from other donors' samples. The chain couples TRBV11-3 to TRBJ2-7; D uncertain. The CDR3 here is CASSLGRVGGSYEQYF. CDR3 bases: TGTGCCAGCAGCTTAGGCCGGGTAGGCGGCTCCTACGAGCAGTACTTC. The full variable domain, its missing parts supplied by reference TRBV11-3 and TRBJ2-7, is EAGVVQSPRYKIIEKKQPVAFWCNPISGHNTLYWYLQNLGQGPELLIRYENEEAVDDSQLPKDRFSAERLKGVDSTLKIQPAELGDSAVYLCASSLGRVGGSYEQYFGPGTRLTVT.